The 32 T cell receptor beta chains presented below share a single source sample, sequenced in a study of cytomegalovirus exposure and HLA in healthy donors. 13 Jbeta primers and 60 Vbeta primers were used for the PCR. This table comes from immunoSEQ multiplex PCR, and its TCRdb copy is limited to in-frame clones, with some not included. The table shows 150,000 or so clones, with approximately 84% occurring only once. The source material was PBMCs. These receptors were taken from a male donor in good health and CMV-seropositive.

This clone was detected only a few times. The rearrangement joins TRBV18 to TRBJ2-7, with 9 bases identical to TRBD1. The CDR3 is 14 residues long. V was clipped by 3 bases and J by 7 bases; unmatched bases: 7. Germline CDR1 reads KGHSH; CDR2 reads LQKENI. The CDR3 nucleotides read TGTGCCAGCTCACCTACGGACAGGGGAAGGGAGCAGTACTTC. It is translated as CASSPTDRGREQYF. The full variable domain, its missing parts supplied by reference TRBV18 and TRBJ2-7, is NAGVMQNPRHLVRRRGQEARLRCSPMKGHSHVYWYRQLPEEGLKFMVYLQKENIIDESGMPKERFSAEFPKEGPSILRIQQVVRGDSAAYFCASSPTDRGREQYFGPGTRLTVT.

This clone came up a few times. The V and J genes are TRBV7-2 and TRBJ2-2, with 12 bases aligning to TRBD2. Germline values: CDR1 SGHTA, CDR2 FQGNSA. The V and J ends lost 4 bases and 5 bases, in that order; junction bases with no gene match: 8. This CDR3 contains 17 residues. CDR3 protein: CASSSTSGSRWTGELFF. As DNA, the CDR3 is TGTGCCAGCAGCTCGACTAGCGGGAGTAGATGGACCGGGGAGCTGTTTTTT. Looking up the rest from reference TRBV7-2 and TRBJ2-2 gives the full variable domain: GAGVSQSPSNKVTEKGKDVELRCDPISGHTALYWYRQSLGQGLEFLIYFQGNSAPDKSGLPSDRFSAERTGGSVSTLTIQRTQQEDSAVYLCASSSTSGSRWTGELFFGEGSRLTVL.

The gene calls are TRBV11-2 and TRBJ2-5, with TRBD1 matching 7 bases. The DNA end lines up better with TRBJ2-7; the J call may be wrong. There are 17 residues in the CDR3. Germline assignment: CDR1 SGHAT and CDR2 FQNNGV. The DNA of the CDR3 is TGTGCCAGCAGCTCCTCCTTTCCCGGGACAGTCTCCTACGAGCAGTACTTC. Protein sequence: CASSSSFPGTVSYEQYF.

V and J are TRBV19 and TRBJ2-1; D might be TRBD2 (5 bases). CDR3 size: 16 residues. V lost 8 bases, J lost 0 bases, and 17 bases lay in between. Germline CDR1 and CDR2: LNHDA and SQIVND (reference sequence). CDR3 DNA sequence: TGTGCCAGTGTCCCAAAGTTAGCGTACTCCTACAATGAGCAGTTCTTC. Protein product: CASVPKLAYSYNEQFF.

The chain employs TRBV4-1 and TRBJ1-6, with TRBD1 matching 7 bases. Germline-derived CDR1 and CDR2 are MGHRA and YSYEKL. The CDR3 has 16 residues. J lost 10 bases, V lost 1 base, and 10 bases had no gene match. CDR3 in DNA: TGCGCCAGCAGCCAAGGAGGGGGCAGCGGGCGGTCACCCCTCCACTTT. Protein product: CASSQGGGSGRSPLHF.

The rearrangement links TRBV30 to TRBJ2-1; TRBD1 matches 11 bases. This CDR3 is 13 amino acids long. V shed 8 bases, J shed 1 base, and the junction held 1 base outside the gene matches. Germline loops: CDR1 GTSNPN, CDR2 SVGIG (reference sequence). The CDR3: CAGQGASYNEQFF. In DNA, the CDR3 is TGTGCCGGACAGGGGGCGTCCTACAATGAGCAGTTCTTC.

The chain uses TRBV5-1 and TRBJ2-3; weak D call: TRBD1 (6 bases). The CDR3 has 15 residues. Trimming stripped 7 bases from V and 1 base from J, with 16 bases between. Germline CDR1 and CDR2: SGHRS and YFSETQ. The CDR3 nucleotides read TGCGCCAGCTTCCAGAACAGGGCCGGCACAGATACGCAGTATTTT. It encodes CASFQNRAGTDTQYF.

The chain combines TRBV27 with TRBJ1-2, with D uncertain. Deletions cut 10 bases from V and 3 bases from J, with 12 bases between. Germline V lookup: CDR1 MNHEY, CDR2 SMNVEV (reference sequence). The CDR3 has 12 amino acids. CDR3 bases: TGTGCCATCCGCGGGGAGGACTATGGCTACACCTTC. Translated, it gives CAIRGEDYGYTF.

The chain employs TRBV25-1 and TRBJ1-2; the D gene is possibly TRBD1 (5 bases). V shed 6 bases and J shed 6 bases, with 17 bases lying between them. CDR1 is MGHDK, CDR2 SYGVNS, per germline. The CDR3 loop spans 14 amino acids. CDR3 in amino acids: CASREGRVGDGYTF. The CDR3 region has the DNA TGTGCCAGCAGGGAGGGGAGAGTGGGAGATGGCTACACCTTC.

Only a few counts were recorded for this clone. The chain recombines TRBV29-1 with TRBJ2-1; 8 positions match TRBD2. Germline V gives CDR1 SQVTM, CDR2 ANQGSEA. The V and J ends lost 1 base and 6 bases, in that order; junction bases with no gene match: 11. The CDR3 sequence is 16 residues long. The CDR3 sequence: CSVEGLLAGFRNEQFF. The CDR3, as DNA: TGCAGCGTTGAAGGCCTCCTAGCGGGTTTTCGCAATGAGCAGTTCTTC.

The chain combines TRBV13 with TRBJ1-6, with 7 bases fitting TRBD1. Germline V lookup: CDR1 PRHDT, CDR2 FYEKMQ (reference sequence). The V gene end was trimmed by 4 bases and the J gene end by 5 bases; junction bases not matched to a gene: 2. This CDR3 is built from 14 residues. The CDR3 reads CASSSTGHNSPLHF. The CDR3, as DNA: TGTGCCAGCAGCTCGACAGGGCATAATTCACCCCTCCACTTT. The full variable domain, completed using reference TRBV13 and TRBJ1-6, is AAGVIQSPRHLIKEKRETATLKCYPIPRHDTVYWYQQGPGQDPQFLISFYEKMQSDKGSIPDRFSAQQFSDYHSELNMSSLELGDSALYFCASSSTGHNSPLHFGNGTRLTVT.

V gene TRBV7-3 combines with J gene TRBJ2-7; 8 bases line up with TRBD2. The CDR3 runs to 15 residues. Per germline, CDR1 SGHTA and CDR2 FQGTGA. V lost 3 bases to trimming and J lost 3 bases; unmatched junction nucleotides: 7. Here the CDR3 reads CASSFRGGGNYEQYF. The CDR3 nucleotides read TGTGCCAGCAGCTTTCGCGGCGGGGGGAACTACGAGCAGTACTTC.

V usage is TRBV6-6 and J usage is TRBJ1-2, with D perhaps matching TRBD1 (5 bases). Germline CDR1 is MNHNY and CDR2 is SVGAGI (reference sequence). V dropped 4 bases and J dropped 1 base, with 16 bases sitting between them. The CDR3 extends over 16 amino acids. CDR3 DNA sequence: TGTGCCAGCAGTTTCCGAAGGGGTCGGGTTAACTATGGCTACACCTTC. Residues: CASSFRRGRVNYGYTF.

This clone was recorded a few times. The rearrangement links TRBV4-3 to TRBJ1-4; no clear D. The CDR3 loop spans 18 amino acids. Looked up from germline, CDR1 is LGHNA and CDR2 is YSLEER. V gave up 0 bases and J gave up 8 bases, with 22 bases separating them. CDR3 loop: CASSQDFRGSRMDEKLFF. The CDR3 coding sequence is TGCGCCAGCAGCCAAGATTTCCGGGGAAGCAGGATGGACGAAAAACTGTTTTTT.

This chain connects TRBV2 to TRBJ2-7; maybe TRBD1 (6 bases). The last part of the DNA fits TRBJ2-1 better; the J call may be wrong. Germline lookup yields CDR1 SNHLY and CDR2 FYNNEI. The length of the CDR3 is 13 residues. CDR3 bases: TGTGCCAGCAGTGAAGGGGTGGACAGTTCCCAGTTCTTC. This translates into CASSEGVDSSQFF.

This chain joins TRBV14 and TRBJ1-6; 7 bases are a match to TRBD1. Germline CDR1 is SGHDN and CDR2 is FVKESK. The CDR3 consists of 15 residues. Trimming removed 4 bases from V and 7 bases from J; junction bases left unmatched: 7. The CDR3 is CASSPAGGRNSPLHF. The CDR3 region has the DNA TGTGCCAGCAGCCCCGCAGGGGGTCGAAATTCACCCCTCCACTTT.

This clone was seen only a few times. The chain has TRBV18 and TRBJ2-1; 13 bases map to TRBD2. Germline lookup yields CDR1 KGHSH and CDR2 LQKENI. CDR3 length: 16 amino acids. Trimming removed 8 bases from V and 7 bases from J; junction bases left unmatched: 11. The CDR3 region has the DNA TGTGCCAGCGTCGGGACTAGCGGGAATAGAGGTAATGAGCAGTTCTTC. It encodes CASVGTSGNRGNEQFF. The entire variable domain, with the rest obtained from reference TRBV18 and TRBJ2-1, is as follows: NAGVMQNPRHLVRRRGQEARLRCSPMKGHSHVYWYRQLPEEGLKFMVYLQKENIIDESGMPKERFSAEFPKEGPSILRIQQVVRGDSAAYFCASVGTSGNRGNEQFFGPGTRLTVL.

The V and J genes are TRBV19 and TRBJ1-6, with TRBD1 as a possible D gene (6 bases). Trimming removed 1 base at V and 10 bases at J, with 11 bases between. This CDR3 is 14 amino acids long. Germline V CDR1 and CDR2: LNHDA, SQIVND (reference sequence). CDR3 nucleotide sequence: TGTGCCAGTAGTATAGGGCAGGGGAAGTCACCCCTCCACTTT. Its protein is CASSIGQGKSPLHF. The whole variable domain, filled in from reference TRBV19 and TRBJ1-6, reads DGGITQSPKYLFRKEGQNVTLSCEQNLNHDAMYWYRQDPGQGLRLIYYSQIVNDFQKGDIAEGYSVSREKKESFPLTVTSAQKNPTAFYLCASSIGQGKSPLHFGNGTRLTVT.

The chain joins TRBV9 to TRBJ2-4, with a tentative D call TRBD2 (5 bases). This CDR3 region has 14 residues. Trimming took off 4 bases at V and 2 bases at J, with 10 bases between the two ends. The germline V gene encodes CDR1 SGDLS and CDR2 YYNGEE. CDR3 sequence (DNA): TGTGCCAGCAGCCCCGGGATGTCCAAAAACATTCAGTACTTC. As protein: CASSPGMSKNIQYF.

The chain links TRBV19 to TRBJ1-6; D unclear. Germline CDR1 LNHDA, CDR2 SQIVND (reference sequence). The CDR3 has 16 amino acids. Trimming cost V 4 bases and J 9 bases, with 19 bases left between them. CDR3 in amino acids: CASSTYQTRLGSPLHF. The DNA for the CDR3 is TGTGCCAGTAGTACCTACCAGACACGGTTGGGTTCACCCCTCCACTTT.

This chain joins TRBV14 and TRBJ2-1; weak D call: TRBD2 (6 bases). Trimming pared 4 bases from V and 0 bases from J, leaving 13 bases between. This CDR3 comprises 16 residues. Germline lookup yields CDR1 SGHDN and CDR2 FVKESK. CDR3: CASSLRIAASYNEQFF. CDR3 nucleotides: TGTGCCAGCAGCCTCAGAATAGCGGCCTCCTACAATGAGCAGTTCTTC.

The chain uses TRBV2 and TRBJ1-6, with a tentative D call TRBD1 (6 bases). CDR1 and CDR2 (germline): SNHLY, FYNNEI. Trimming pared 6 bases from V and 4 bases from J, leaving 10 bases between. This CDR3 contains 14 residues. The CDR3 bases are TGTGCCAGCAGACCCAGGGGTTATAATTCACCCCTCCACTTT. Protein: CASRPRGYNSPLHF. Complete variable domain (other parts from reference TRBV2 and TRBJ1-6): EPEVTQTPSHQVTQMGQEVILRCVPISNHLYFYWYRQILGQKVEFLVSFYNNEISEKSEIFDDQFSVERPDGSNFTLKIRSTKLEDSAMYFCASRPRGYNSPLHFGNGTRLTVT.

This sequence joins TRBV5-1 and TRBJ2-7; 11 bases line up with TRBD1. The trim removed 4 bases at V and 3 bases at J, leaving 12 bases unmatched. The CDR3 length is 17 residues. The germline gives CDR1 SGHRS, CDR2 YFSETQ. CDR3 in amino acids: CASSPPGGQGAYYEQYF. As DNA, the CDR3 is TGCGCCAGCAGCCCCCCTGGCGGACAGGGGGCTTACTACGAGCAGTACTTC.

The V and J genes are TRBV6-1 and TRBJ2-1, with TRBD1 identical over 7 bases. CDR1 is MNHNS and CDR2 is SASEGT in the germline V gene. The CDR3 length is 13 residues. The V segment lost 6 bases and the J segment 8 bases; nucleotides outside the gene matches: 7. CDR3 in DNA: TGTGCCAGCAGAGAATCAGGGGGTGATGAGCAGTTCTTC. It encodes CASRESGGDEQFF.

This clone has a handful of counts. The chain couples TRBV7-9 to TRBJ1-5, with 7 bases identical to TRBD1. This CDR3 is 16 amino acids long. The V and J ends lost 4 bases and 0 bases, in that order; junction bases with no gene match: 6. Germline loops: CDR1 SEHNR, CDR2 FQNEAQ (reference sequence). The CDR3 spells CASSSGDSYSNQPQHF. In DNA, the CDR3 is TGTGCCAGCAGCTCAGGGGACAGTTATAGCAATCAGCCCCAGCATTTT. Looking up the rest from reference TRBV7-9 and TRBJ1-5 gives the full variable domain: DTGVSQNPRHKITKRGQNVTFRCDPISEHNRLYWYRQTLGQGPEFLTYFQNEAQLEKSRLLSDRFSAERPKGSFSTLEIQRTEQGDSAMYLCASSSGDSYSNQPQHFGDGTRLSIL.

The chain couples TRBV2 to TRBJ1-1; D perhaps matches TRBD1 (6 bases). CDR1 and CDR2 from the germline V gene are SNHLY and FYNNEI. This CDR3 is 14 amino acids long. V was clipped by 4 bases and J by 9 bases, with 18 bases between them. CDR3 bases: TGTGCCAGCAGTGGGGACACAGGGACCGGGCAAGCTTTCTTT. Encoded protein: CASSGDTGTGQAFF. Supplemented by reference TRBV2 and TRBJ1-1, the full variable domain reads EPEVTQTPSHQVTQMGQEVILRCVPISNHLYFYWYRQILGQKVEFLVSFYNNEISEKSEIFDDQFSVERPDGSNFTLKIRSTKLEDSAMYFCASSGDTGTGQAFFGQGTRLTVV.

This clone was found a few times. The chain has TRBV11-2 and TRBJ2-1; TRBD2 matches at 9 bases. This CDR3 comprises 18 residues. The germline V gene has CDR1 SGHAT and CDR2 FQNNGV. J was trimmed by 0 bases and V by 1 base; bases with no gene match: 7. The CDR3 is CASSLVIWREGSYNEQFF. The CDR3, as DNA: TGTGCCAGCAGCTTAGTGATCTGGCGGGAGGGCTCCTACAATGAGCAGTTCTTC.

The V and J genes are TRBV21-1 and TRBJ2-3; the table calls TRBD1, which could not be checked here. TRBV21-1 is annotated as a pseudogene. The CDR3 has 14 amino acids. This chain's CDR3 is CASSNRGLTDTQYF. The CDR3 DNA reads as TGTGCCAGCTCGAACAGGGGGCTGACAGATACGCAGTATTTT.

The V and J genes are TRBV2 and TRBJ2-1; the match to TRBD1 covers 8 bases. This CDR3 comprises 15 residues. With 8 bases clipped from V and 7 bases from J, the junction kept 13 bases outside the gene matches. Per germline, CDR1 SNHLY and CDR2 FYNNEI. The CDR3 DNA sequence: TGTGCCAGCCTCCTCAGGGGGCTCCGGGGGAATGAGCAGTTCTTC. It yields the protein CASLLRGLRGNEQFF. The full variable domain, its missing parts supplied by reference TRBV2 and TRBJ2-1, is EPEVTQTPSHQVTQMGQEVILRCVPISNHLYFYWYRQILGQKVEFLVSFYNNEISEKSEIFDDQFSVERPDGSNFTLKIRSTKLEDSAMYFCASLLRGLRGNEQFFGPGTRLTVL.

The rearrangement joins TRBV5-1 to TRBJ2-1, with 12 nucleotides matching TRBD2. This CDR3 has 21 amino acids. Unmatched junction bases numbered 15, after V lost 2 bases and J lost 0 bases. Germline V CDR1 and CDR2: SGHRS, YFSETQ. CDR3 DNA: TGCGCCAGCAGCTTTCCCGACCCCGGACTAGCGGGACGCTTCTCCTACAATGAGCAGTTCTTC. Amino acid sequence: CASSFPDPGLAGRFSYNEQFF.

V usage is TRBV6-6 and J usage is TRBJ1-6; 8 positions match TRBD1. The CDR3 is 15 amino acids. From germline, CDR1 is MNHNY and CDR2 SVGAGI (reference sequence). With 0 bases clipped from V and 9 bases from J, the junction kept 4 bases outside the gene matches. This chain's CDR3 is CASSYSPDRGSPLHF. The CDR3 DNA sequence: TGTGCCAGCAGTTACTCGCCCGACAGGGGTTCACCCCTCCACTTT.

This clone has just a few counts. V is TRBV9 and J is TRBJ2-7, with D possibly being TRBD1 (5 bases). V lost 0 bases and J 6 bases, leaving 16 bases between the germline ends. Germline V gene sequence: CDR1 SGDLS, CDR2 YYNGEE. The length of the CDR3 is 15 residues. DNA of the CDR3: TGTGCCAGCAGCGTAGCAGGTCAGGGTGTCTCCGAGCAGTACTTC. Protein sequence: CASSVAGQGVSEQYF.